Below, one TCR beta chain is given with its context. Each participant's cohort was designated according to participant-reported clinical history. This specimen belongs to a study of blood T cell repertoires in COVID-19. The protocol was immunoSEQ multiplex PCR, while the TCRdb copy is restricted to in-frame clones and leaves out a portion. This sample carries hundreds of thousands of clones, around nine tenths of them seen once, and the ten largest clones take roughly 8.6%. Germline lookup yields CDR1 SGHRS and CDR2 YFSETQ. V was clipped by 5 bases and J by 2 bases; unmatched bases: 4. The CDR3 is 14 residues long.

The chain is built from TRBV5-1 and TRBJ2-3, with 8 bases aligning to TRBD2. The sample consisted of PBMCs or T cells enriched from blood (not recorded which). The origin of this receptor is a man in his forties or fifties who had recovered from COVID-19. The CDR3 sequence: CASSFSGITDTQYF. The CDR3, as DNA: TGCGCCAGCAGTTTTAGCGGGATCACAGATACGCAGTATTTT. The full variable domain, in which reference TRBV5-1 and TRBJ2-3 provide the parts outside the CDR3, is KAGVTQTPRYLIKTRGQQVTLSCSPISGHRSVSWYQQTPGQGLQFLFEYFSETQRNKGNFPGRFSGRQFSNSRSEMNVSTLELGDSALYLCASSFSGITDTQYFGPGTRLTVL.